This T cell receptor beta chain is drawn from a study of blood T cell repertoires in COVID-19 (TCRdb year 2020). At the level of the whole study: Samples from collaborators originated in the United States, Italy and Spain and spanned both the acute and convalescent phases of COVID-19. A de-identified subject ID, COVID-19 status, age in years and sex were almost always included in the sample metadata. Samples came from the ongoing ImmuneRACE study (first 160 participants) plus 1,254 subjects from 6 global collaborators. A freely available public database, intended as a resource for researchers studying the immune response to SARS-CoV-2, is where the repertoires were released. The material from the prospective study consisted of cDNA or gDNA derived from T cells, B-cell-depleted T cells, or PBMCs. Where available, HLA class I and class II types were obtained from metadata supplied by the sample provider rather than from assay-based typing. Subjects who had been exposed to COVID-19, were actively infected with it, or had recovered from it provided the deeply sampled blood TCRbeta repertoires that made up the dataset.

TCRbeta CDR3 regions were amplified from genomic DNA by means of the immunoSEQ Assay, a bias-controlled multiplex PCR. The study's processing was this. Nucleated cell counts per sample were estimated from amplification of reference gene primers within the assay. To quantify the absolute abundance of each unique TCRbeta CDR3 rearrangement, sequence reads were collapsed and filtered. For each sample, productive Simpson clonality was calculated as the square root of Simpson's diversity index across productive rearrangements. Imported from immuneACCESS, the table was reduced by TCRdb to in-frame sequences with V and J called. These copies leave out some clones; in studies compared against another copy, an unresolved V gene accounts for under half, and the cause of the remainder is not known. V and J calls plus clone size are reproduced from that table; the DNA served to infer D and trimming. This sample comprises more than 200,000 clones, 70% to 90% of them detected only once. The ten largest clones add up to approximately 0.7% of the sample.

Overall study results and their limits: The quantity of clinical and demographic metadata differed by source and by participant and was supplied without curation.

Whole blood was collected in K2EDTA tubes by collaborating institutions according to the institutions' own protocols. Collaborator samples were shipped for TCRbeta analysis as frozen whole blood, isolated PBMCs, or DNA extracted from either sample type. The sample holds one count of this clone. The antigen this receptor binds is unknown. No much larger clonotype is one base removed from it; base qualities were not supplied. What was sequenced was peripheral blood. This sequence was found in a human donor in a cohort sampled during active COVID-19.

DNA sequence: TGTGCCAGCAGTGTCAGTGAATTCTCTGGGGCCAACGTCCTGACTTTC. It is translated as CASSVSEFSGANVLTF. The chain joins TRBV6-6 to TRBJ2-6; the D gene lacks a confident call. V and J lose 5 bases and 0 bases, and a span of 11 bases separates them. CDR1 and CDR2 are read off the germline V gene (reference sequence) as MNHNY and SVGAGI. Taken from cysteine to phenylalanine, the CDR3 has 16 residues. The CDR3 DNA has 48 bases and is translated from base 1.